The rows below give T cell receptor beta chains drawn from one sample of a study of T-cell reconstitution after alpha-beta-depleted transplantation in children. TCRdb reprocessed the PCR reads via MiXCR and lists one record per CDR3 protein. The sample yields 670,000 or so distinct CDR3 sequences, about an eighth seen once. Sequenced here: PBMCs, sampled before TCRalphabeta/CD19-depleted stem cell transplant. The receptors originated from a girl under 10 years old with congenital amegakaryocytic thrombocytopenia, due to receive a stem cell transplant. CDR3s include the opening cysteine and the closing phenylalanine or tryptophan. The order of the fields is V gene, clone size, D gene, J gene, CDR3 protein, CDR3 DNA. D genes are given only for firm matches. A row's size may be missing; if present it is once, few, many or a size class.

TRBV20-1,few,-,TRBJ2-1,CSAREVSAEQFF,TGCAGTGCTAGAGAAGTTTCAGCTGAGCAGTTCTTC
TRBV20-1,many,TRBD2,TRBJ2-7,CSARDATSGSYEQYF,TGCAGTGCTAGAGATGCGACTAGCGGAAGCTACGAGCAGTACTTC
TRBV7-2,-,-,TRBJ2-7,CASSLVASHLDEWSYEQYF,TGTGCCAGCAGCTTAGTCGCTTCCCACCTGGACGAATGGTCCTACGAGCAGTACTTC
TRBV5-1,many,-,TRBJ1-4,CASSPRWGSRTATNEKLFF,TGCGCCAGCAGCCCGCGGTGGGGATCCCGGACAGCAACTAATGAAAAACTGTTTTTT
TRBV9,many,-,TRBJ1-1,CASSVAGQEAFF,TGTGCCAGCAGCGTAGCCGGACAAGAAGCTTTCTTT
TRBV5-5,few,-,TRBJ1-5,CASSLKYSNQPQHF,TGTGCCAGCAGCTTGAAATATAGCAATCAGCCCCAGCATTTT
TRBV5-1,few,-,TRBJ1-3,CASSPRSREVVHGNTIYF,TGCGCCAGCAGCCCCCGATCCCGAGAGGTTGTACACGGAAACACCATATATTTT
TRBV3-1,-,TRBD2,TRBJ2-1,CASTQGVNSGTYNEQFF,TGTGCCAGCACCCAGGGAGTTAATAGCGGGACCTACAATGAGCAGTTCTTC
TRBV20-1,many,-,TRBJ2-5,CSTFPVLLGETQYF,TGCAGTACTTTTCCGGTTCTACTGGGGGAGACCCAGTACTTC
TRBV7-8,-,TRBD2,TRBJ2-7,CASSLVGGEEQYF,TGTGCCAGCAGCTTAGTGGGAGGGGAAGAGCAGTACTTC
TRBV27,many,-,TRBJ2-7,CASTTLRDSLLREQYF,TGTGCCAGCACAACCCTCAGGGACTCCCTTCTACGTGAGCAGTACTTC
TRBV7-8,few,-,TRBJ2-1,CASSLDRTAGNEQFF,TGTGCCAGCAGCTTAGACCGGACAGCAGGCAATGAGCAGTTCTTC
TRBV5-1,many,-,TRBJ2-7,CASSPALDEQYF,TGCGCCAGCAGCCCCGCTTTAGACGAGCAGTACTTC
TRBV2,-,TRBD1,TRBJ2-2,CASSGAQGAGELFF,TGTGCCAGCAGTGGTGCACAGGGGGCCGGGGAGCTGTTTTTT
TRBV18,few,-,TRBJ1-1,CASSSRGAGVTTNTEAFF,TGTGCCAGCTCATCAAGAGGCGCAGGGGTGACTACGAACACTGAAGCTTTCTTT
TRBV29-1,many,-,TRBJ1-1,CSVVAQMNTEAFF,TGCAGCGTTGTCGCGCAGATGAACACTGAAGCTTTCTTT
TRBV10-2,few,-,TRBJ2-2,CASSPVLDVGELFF,TGCGCCAGCAGCCCCGTGTTGGATGTTGGGGAGCTGTTTTTT
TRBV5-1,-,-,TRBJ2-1,CASSGSRGLSNNEQFF,TGCGCCAGCAGCGGGTCCAGGGGACTTAGTAACAATGAGCAGTTCTTC
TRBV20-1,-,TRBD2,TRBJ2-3,CSAGGLAGPDTQYF,TGCAGTGCTGGAGGACTAGCGGGACCAGATACGCAGTATTTT
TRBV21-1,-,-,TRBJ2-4,CANRQGVAKNIQYF,TGTGCCAACCGACAGGGAGTAGCCAAAAACATTCAGTACTTC
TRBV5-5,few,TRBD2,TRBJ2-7,CASSLGLAGLGTEQYF,TGTGCCAGCAGCTTGGGACTAGCGGGATTAGGTACGGAGCAGTACTTC
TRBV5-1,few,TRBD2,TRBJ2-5,CASRLIAGGQETQYF,TGCGCCAGCAGACTAATAGCGGGAGGCCAAGAGACCCAGTACTTC
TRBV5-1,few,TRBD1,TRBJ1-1,CASSSLKAGGWNTEAFF,TGCGCCAGCAGCTCCTTAAAAGCAGGGGGTTGGAACACTGAAGCTTTCTTT
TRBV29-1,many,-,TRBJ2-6,CSVEENGANVLTF,TGCAGCGTTGAAGAAAATGGGGCCAACGTCCTGACTTTC
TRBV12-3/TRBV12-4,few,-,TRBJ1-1,CASSQGSEAFF,TGTGCCAGCAGTCAGGGATCTGAAGCTTTCTTT
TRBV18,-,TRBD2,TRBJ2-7,CASSPGASGASYEQYF,TGTGCCAGCTCACCCGGGGCTAGCGGGGCCTCCTACGAGCAGTACTTC
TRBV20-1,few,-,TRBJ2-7,CSATRQVGSYEQYF,TGCAGTGCCACACGACAGGTTGGCTCCTACGAGCAGTACTTC
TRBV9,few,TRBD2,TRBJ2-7,CASSVSGGMTYEQYF,TGTGCCAGCAGCGTTTCGGGAGGGATGACCTACGAGCAGTACTTC
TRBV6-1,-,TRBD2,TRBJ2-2,CAASGGGWDTGELFF,TGTGCCGCCTCCGGGGGAGGGTGGGACACCGGGGAGCTGTTTTTT
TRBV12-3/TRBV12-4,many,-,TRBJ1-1,CASSPAYLNTEAFF,TGTGCCAGCAGTCCGGCGTACCTGAACACTGAAGCTTTCTTT
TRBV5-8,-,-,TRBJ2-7,CASLPGWAGWNYEQYF,TGTGCCAGCTTGCCGGGTTGGGCAGGGTGGAACTACGAGCAGTACTTC
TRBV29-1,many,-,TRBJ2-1,CSVEEPSSKTSYNEQFF,TGCAGCGTTGAGGAGCCTAGCTCCAAGACATCCTACAATGAGCAGTTCTTC
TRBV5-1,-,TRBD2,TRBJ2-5,CASSLVLAGAVETQYF,TGCGCCAGCAGCTTGGTCCTAGCGGGAGCGGTGGAGACCCAGTACTTC
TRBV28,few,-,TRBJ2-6,CASSRLGANVLTF,TGTGCCAGCAGCAGGCTCGGGGCCAACGTCCTGACTTTC
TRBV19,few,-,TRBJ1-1,CASRDSGFTEAFF,TGTGCCAGTCGGGACTCAGGGTTCACTGAAGCTTTCTTT